Shown below are 25 T cell receptor beta chains from a single sample sequenced in a study of cytomegalovirus exposure and HLA in healthy donors. With 60 Vbeta and 13 Jbeta primers, the PCR was carried out. Sequencing was performed with immunoSEQ multiplex PCR; in TCRdb, only in-frame clones are kept and a portion is missing. The table records approximately 100,000 clones, roughly 78% of them present only once. The specimen sequenced was PBMCs. The receptors stem from a woman in her thirties or forties in good health and CMV-seronegative.

This chain uses TRBV28 with TRBJ2-1; 14 nucleotides line up with TRBD2. The V gene's germline CDR1 is MDHEN and CDR2 SYDVKM. Trimming at V came to 5 bases and at J to 0 bases, leaving 12 bases not matched to a gene. The CDR3 has 20 amino acids. The CDR3 loop is CASSPGLAGVNPISYNEQFF. The CDR3 nucleotides read TGTGCCAGCAGTCCGGGACTAGCGGGGGTCAACCCCATCTCCTACAATGAGCAGTTCTTC. Drawing the rest from reference TRBV28 and TRBJ2-1, the complete variable domain is DVKVTQSSRYLVKRTGEKVFLECVQDMDHENMFWYRQDPGLGLRLIYFSYDVKMKEKGDIPEGYSVSREKKERFSLILESASTNQTSMYLCASSPGLAGVNPISYNEQFFGPGTRLTVL.

The V gene is TRBV6-5, the J gene TRBJ2-6; perhaps TRBD1 as D (6 bases). Germline CDR1 and CDR2: MNHEY and SVGAGI. This CDR3 contains 15 residues. Trimming took off 2 bases at V and 4 bases at J, with 9 bases between the two ends. CDR3 amino acids: CASSYTGSGANVLTF. The CDR3 DNA is TGTGCCAGCAGTTACACAGGGTCGGGGGCCAACGTCCTGACTTTC.

The chain links TRBV27 to TRBJ2-7; TRBD2 aligns across 11 bases. Per the germline V gene, CDR1 is MNHEY and CDR2 is SMNVEV (reference sequence). Trimming at V came to 1 base and at J to 4 bases, leaving 9 bases not matched to a gene. CDR3 length equals 17 residues. CDR3 residues: CASSLWGLAATPYEQYF. The DNA for the CDR3 is TGTGCCAGCAGTTTATGGGGACTAGCGGCTACCCCTTACGAGCAGTACTTC.

In its sample, this clone was seen a few times. The genes are TRBV27 and TRBJ1-2; unclear D gene. The CDR3 loop spans 13 amino acids. V was shortened by 3 bases and J by 8 bases, with 13 bases between the two germline ends. Germline CDR1 and CDR2: MNHEY and SMNVEV (reference sequence). CDR3 in DNA: TGTGCCAGCAGTTTGGCCGGACTGGAGGGCTACACCTTC. Protein product: CASSLAGLEGYTF.

This clone showed up just a few times. CDR3 in DNA: TGCGCCAGCAGCCCCCGAGAGGGGGCCTCCGCAACTAATGAAAAACTGTTTTTT. It encodes CASSPREGASATNEKLFF. The gene calls are TRBV4-1 and TRBJ1-4, with 7 bases aligning to TRBD1. This CDR3 contains 18 residues. V was clipped by 4 bases and J by 0 bases; unmatched bases: 11. Germline CDR1 reads MGHRA; CDR2 reads YSYEKL.

This chain connects TRBV7-2 to TRBJ2-3; the match to TRBD2 covers 8 bases. The CDR3 is made up of 17 amino acids. The ends lost 5 bases at V and 1 base at J; junction bases unmatched: 11. Germline V gene data show CDR1 as SGHTA and CDR2 as FQGNSA. CDR3 sequence reads: CASSVLASGGGTDTQYF. In DNA, the CDR3 is TGTGCCAGCAGCGTGCTAGCTTCGGGGGGGGGCACAGATACGCAGTATTTT.

This clone was counted between two and nine times. This rearrangement joins TRBV29-1 to TRBJ1-4; D might be TRBD1 (5 bases). Trimming removed 4 bases at V and 8 bases at J, with 11 bases between. CDR1 and CDR2 from the germline V gene are SQVTM and ANQGSEA. The CDR3 sequence is 12 residues long. The CDR3 coding sequence is TGCAGCGTTGTCCAGGGCGCCGAAAAACTGTTTTTT. Protein product: CSVVQGAEKLFF.

The chain combines TRBV9 with TRBJ2-7, with TRBD1 as a possible D gene (6 bases). The CDR3 sequence is 14 residues long. From germline, CDR1 is SGDLS and CDR2 YYNGEE. V was cut by 0 bases and J by 5 bases, with 12 bases left in between. The CDR3 protein is CASSVGVGGNEQYF. The CDR3, as DNA: TGTGCCAGCAGCGTAGGGGTAGGGGGAAACGAGCAGTACTTC.

The genes are TRBV7-2 and TRBJ2-1, with TRBD2 matching 10 bases. The germline CDR1 and CDR2 sequences are SGHTA and FQGNSA. CDR3 length equals 15 residues. The ends lost 6 bases at V and 2 bases at J; junction bases unmatched: 4. This chain's CDR3 is CASSRSGRTYNEQFF. DNA for the CDR3: TGTGCCAGCAGTCGTAGCGGGAGGACCTACAATGAGCAGTTCTTC.

A few counts support this clone. V and J are TRBV28 and TRBJ2-1; 7 bases match TRBD2. Trimming at V came to 9 bases and at J to 10 bases, leaving 9 bases not matched to a gene. This CDR3 region has 12 residues. The germline CDR1 and CDR2 sequences are MDHEN and SYDVKM. In nucleotides, the CDR3 is TGTGCCAGTTACAGCGGGGAGGGGGAGCAGTTCTTC. Encoded protein: CASYSGEGEQFF.

This chain joins TRBV28 and TRBJ1-2; D not resolved. Germline-derived CDR1 and CDR2 are MDHEN and SYDVKM. The CDR3 has 12 residues. V dropped 6 bases and J dropped 8 bases, with 13 bases sitting between them. DNA of the CDR3: TGTGCCAGCAGCTCCGGAGGGAAAGGCTACACCTTC. This translates into CASSSGGKGYTF.

The chain uses TRBV19 and TRBJ2-7; 9 bases match TRBD1. J gave up 3 bases and V 9 bases, and 6 bases lay outside the gene matches. CDR3 length equals 13 residues. Germline assignment: CDR1 LNHDA and CDR2 SQIVND (reference sequence). CDR3 nucleotide sequence: TGTGCCAGCGCGGGACAGGGCTTCTACGAGCAGTACTTC. Translating gives CASAGQGFYEQYF.

The CDR3 coding sequence is TGTGCCAGCAGCTCACAGGGGGGTGACGATGAGCAGTTCTTC. This codes for CASSSQGGDDEQFF. The rearrangement links TRBV5-4 to TRBJ2-1; 8 bases map to TRBD1. CDR1 and CDR2 (germline): SGHNT, YYREEE (reference sequence). This CDR3 is built from 14 residues. V trimming: 3 bases; J trimming: 8 bases; junction bases outside the gene matches: 7. Using reference TRBV5-4 and TRBJ2-1 for the parts outside the CDR3, the full variable domain is ETGVTQSPTHLIKTRGQQVTLRCSSQSGHNTVSWYQQALGQGPQFIFQYYREEENGRGNFPPRFSGLQFPNYSSELNVNALELDDSALYLCASSSQGGDDEQFFGPGTRLTVL.

This clone was recorded a few times. The CDR3 bases are TGTGCCAGCATACTTCAAGAGACCCAGTACTTC. Protein sequence: CASILQETQYF. The chain joins TRBV2 to TRBJ2-5; the D is unclear. The CDR3 consists of 11 residues. Per the germline V gene, CDR1 is SNHLY and CDR2 is FYNNEI. Between the trimmed V and J ends, which lost 7 bases and 2 bases, there was a span of 5 bases.

The genes are TRBV4-2 and TRBJ2-7, with a possible D match to TRBD2 (7 bases). Germline V lookup: CDR1 LGHNA, CDR2 YNFKEQ. The ends were cut back, 0 bases at V and 5 bases at J, with 17 bases in the middle. The length of the CDR3 is 16 residues. The CDR3 sequence is CASSQDGGGSSNEQYF. DNA of the CDR3: TGTGCCAGCAGCCAAGATGGGGGCGGGAGTAGTAACGAGCAGTACTTC.

The chain uses TRBV29-1 and TRBJ2-3; possible D gene TRBD1, 5 bases. Looked up from germline, CDR1 is SQVTM and CDR2 is ANQGSEA. Trimming left V 4 bases short and J 1 base short, with 6 bases between. The CDR3 totals 12 residues. The CDR3 loop is CSVVQGTDTQYF. Written as DNA, the CDR3 is TGCAGCGTTGTACAGGGCACAGATACGCAGTATTTT.

The chain carries TRBV27 and TRBJ1-1; possible D gene TRBD1, 5 bases. The CDR3 is 12 residues long. Looked up from germline, CDR1 is MNHEY and CDR2 is SMNVEV (reference sequence). Deletions cut 8 bases from V and 0 bases from J, with 7 bases between. CDR3 loop: CASRQLNTEAFF. CDR3 in DNA: TGTGCCAGCCGACAGCTGAACACTGAAGCTTTCTTT.

The chain is built from TRBV6-1 and TRBJ1-2; a possible D gene is TRBD1 (5 bases). V was pared by 4 bases and J by 4 bases, with 10 bases between. Germline CDR1 MNHNS, CDR2 SASEGT. The CDR3 length is 13 residues. In DNA form, the CDR3 reads TGTGCCAGCAGTGGGCAGGGCACCTATGGCTACACCTTC. Protein: CASSGQGTYGYTF.

The chain couples TRBV18 to TRBJ2-7; tentative D call: TRBD2 (6 bases). Per the germline V gene, CDR1 is KGHSH and CDR2 is LQKENI. The CDR3 contains 15 residues. V gave up 1 base and J gave up 6 bases, with 16 bases separating them. The CDR3 DNA reads as TGTGCCAGCTCACCACGGCGGGACCCCTGGGGCGAGCAGTACTTC. It specifies CASSPRRDPWGEQYF.

The rearrangement uses TRBV7-2 and TRBJ1-4; D might be TRBD1 (5 bases). Germline lookup yields CDR1 SGHTA and CDR2 FQGNSA. The CDR3 has 14 residues. V lost 2 bases, J lost 7 bases, and 11 bases lay in between. CDR3 sequence reads: CASSLIRGSEKLFF. The CDR3 DNA reads as TGTGCCAGCAGCTTAATAAGGGGCTCTGAAAAACTGTTTTTT.

The CDR3 DNA reads TGTGCCAGCAGCGCAGACAGTACCCAAGAGACCCAGTACTTC. The encoded protein is CASSADSTQETQYF. This chain uses TRBV5-4 with TRBJ2-5, with D maybe TRBD1 (5 bases). V lost 4 bases and J 1 base, leaving 11 bases between the germline ends. Germline CDR1 is SGHNT and CDR2 is YYREEE (reference sequence). The CDR3 length is 14 residues.

The sample holds one count of this clone. The chain employs TRBV29-1 and TRBJ2-2; D perhaps matches TRBD1 (6 bases). The CDR3 has 14 residues. Germline V CDR1 and CDR2: SQVTM, ANQGSEA. Trimming left V 0 bases short and J 6 bases short, with 11 bases between. The CDR3 reads CSVEDLQGPGELFF. DNA of the CDR3: TGCAGCGTTGAAGATCTACAGGGCCCCGGGGAGCTGTTTTTT.

This clone was detected a few times. The genes are TRBV30 and TRBJ2-5; TRBD1 matches 7 bases. The junction had 5 bases not matched to a gene; V was cut back by 0 bases and J by 4 bases. The CDR3 is 14 residues long. Germline V gene sequence: CDR1 GTSNPN, CDR2 SVGIG (reference sequence). CDR3 sequence (DNA): TGTGCCTGGAGTGTAAAGGGGGCGGGAGAGACCCAGTACTTC. This encodes CAWSVKGAGETQYF.

This clone has a single count. The chain is built from TRBV30 and TRBJ2-3, with 10 bases fitting TRBD2. Per germline, CDR1 GTSNPN and CDR2 SVGIG (reference sequence). J gave up 6 bases and V 4 bases, and 4 bases lay outside the gene matches. CDR3 length equals 13 residues. The CDR3 here is CAWTSGRADTQYF. CDR3 in DNA: TGTGCCTGGACCAGCGGGAGGGCGGATACGCAGTATTTT.

The rearrangement links TRBV7-2 to TRBJ2-5; TRBD2 matches at 15 bases. Germline assignment: CDR1 SGHTA and CDR2 FQGNSA. The CDR3 loop spans 16 amino acids. V lost 5 bases and J lost 2; bases outside the gene matches: 3. The CDR3 nucleotides are TGTGCCAGCAGCGGACTAGCGGGGGGGCGACAAGAGACCCAGTACTTC. Amino acids: CASSGLAGGRQETQYF.